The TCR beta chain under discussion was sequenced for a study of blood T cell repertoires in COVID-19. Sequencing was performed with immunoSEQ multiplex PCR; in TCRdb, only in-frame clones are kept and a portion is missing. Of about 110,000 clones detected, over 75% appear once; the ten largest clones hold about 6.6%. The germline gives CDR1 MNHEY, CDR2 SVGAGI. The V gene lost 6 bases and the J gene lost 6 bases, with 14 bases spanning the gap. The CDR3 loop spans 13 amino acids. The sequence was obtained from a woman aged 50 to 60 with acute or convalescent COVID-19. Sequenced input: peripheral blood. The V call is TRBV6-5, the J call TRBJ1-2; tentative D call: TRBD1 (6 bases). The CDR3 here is CASSTGMLDGYTF. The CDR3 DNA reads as TGTGCCAGCAGCACAGGGATGTTGGATGGCTACACCTTC.